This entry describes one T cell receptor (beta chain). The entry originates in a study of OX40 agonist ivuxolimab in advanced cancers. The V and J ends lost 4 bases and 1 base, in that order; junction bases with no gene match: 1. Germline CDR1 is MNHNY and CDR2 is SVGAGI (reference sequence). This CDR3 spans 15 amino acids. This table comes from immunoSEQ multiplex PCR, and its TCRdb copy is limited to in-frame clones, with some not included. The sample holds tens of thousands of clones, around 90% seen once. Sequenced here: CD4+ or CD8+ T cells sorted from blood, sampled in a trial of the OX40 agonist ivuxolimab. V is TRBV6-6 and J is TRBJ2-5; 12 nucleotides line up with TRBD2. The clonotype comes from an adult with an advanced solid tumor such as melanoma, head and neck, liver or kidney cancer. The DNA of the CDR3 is TGTGCCAGCAGTTCACTAGCGGGGGGCCAAGAGACCCAGTACTTC. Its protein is CASSSLAGGQETQYF.